The rows below give T cell receptor beta chains drawn from one sample of a study of post-analysis software for immune sequencing data. TCRdb passed the PCR reads through MiXCR, listing each CDR3 protein once. The sample includes about 430,000 distinct CDR3 sequences, about 39% of them seen just once. Sequenced material: blood. The source is a girl aged 2-10 years with multiple sclerosis. Both conserved end residues are part of each CDR3. Each record gives: V gene, clone size, J gene, D gene, CDR3 DNA, CDR3 protein. A D gene is named only where the DNA matches it firmly. Clone sizes are given selectively: once, few, many, or a class where the clone is expanded.

TRBV12-3/TRBV12-4,-,TRBJ1-1,-,TGTGCCAGCACCATCGACGCGGGAACTGGCATGGAAGCTTTCTTT,CASTIDAGTGMEAFF
TRBV14,-,TRBJ2-7,-,TGTGCCAGCAGCGGTCCGGCGACTACATACGAGCAGTACTTC,CASSGPATTYEQYF
TRBV20-1,few,TRBJ2-3,TRBD1,TGCAGTGCTAGAAAGGGACAGTACACAGATACGCAGTATTTT,CSARKGQYTDTQYF
TRBV4-3,-,TRBJ2-4,TRBD1,TGCGCCAGCAGCCAGGCCCCAGGGACAGTCAACATTCAGTACTTC,CASSQAPGTVNIQYF
TRBV2,few,TRBJ2-5,-,TGTGCCACCGACTCTGAGGGGGGGTGGGAGACCCAGTACTTC,CATDSEGGWETQYF
TRBV9,few,TRBJ2-3,-,TGTGCCAGCAGCCCCGCATGGGGCGGGTATAGCACAGATACGCAGTATTTT,CASSPAWGGYSTDTQYF
TRBV6-5,many,TRBJ1-2,-,TGTGCCAGCAGTTACTCGACTAACTATGGCTACACCTTC,CASSYSTNYGYTF
TRBV29-1,few,TRBJ2-7,TRBD2,TGCAGCGGTCGCCGTAGCGGGGGCGAGCAGTACTTC,CSGRRSGGEQYF
TRBV12-3/TRBV12-4,-,TRBJ2-5,TRBD1,TGTGCCAGCAGGCTCGGACAGGGGGCTTGGGAGACCCAGTACTTC,CASRLGQGAWETQYF
TRBV20-1,-,TRBJ2-5,TRBD2,TGCAGTGCTAGAAAGGGACTAGCGGGTTCAGAGACCCAGTACTTC,CSARKGLAGSETQYF
TRBV6-1,-,TRBJ1-1,TRBD1,TGTGCCAGCAGGAGACAGGGGGCTTCCGGAGACACTGAAGCTTTCTTT,CASRRQGASGDTEAFF
TRBV10-3,few,TRBJ1-2,-,TGTGCCATCAGTCTGAGGCTGGCGGGACCTAACTATGGCTACACCTTC,CAISLRLAGPNYGYTF
TRBV20-1,once,TRBJ2-7,-,TGCAGTGCTAGAGGCTGGCGCGAGGAAAACGAGCAGTACTTC,CSARGWREENEQYF
TRBV20-1,few,TRBJ2-3,TRBD2,TGCAGTGCTAGGAGCGGGAGTGGAACAGATACGCAGTATTTT,CSARSGSGTDTQYF
TRBV2,-,TRBJ2-3,-,TGTGCCAGCAGGAAGGTCAAAAGCACAGATACGCAGTATTTT,CASRKVKSTDTQYF
TRBV20-1,once,TRBJ2-5,-,TGCAGTGCTAGCGGACAGAGAGAGACCCAGTACTTC,CSASGQRETQYF
TRBV29-1,few,TRBJ1-4,TRBD1,TGCAGCGTGGAAGGACAGGGTGAAAAACTGTTTTTT,CSVEGQGEKLFF
TRBV4-1,few,TRBJ1-5,-,TGCGCCAGCAGCTCAGGGGAAAATCAGCCCCAGCATTTT,CASSSGENQPQHF
TRBV28,-,TRBJ2-3,TRBD2,TGTGCCAGCAGTCCCCAGGCGGGGGGGACCACAGATACGCAGTATTTT,CASSPQAGGTTDTQYF
TRBV6-7,-,TRBJ1-5,-,TGTGCCAGCAGTTACTCCACTGATTATAGCAATCAGCCCCAGCATTTT,CASSYSTDYSNQPQHF
TRBV9,-,TRBJ2-7,TRBD2,TGTGCCAGCAGCCCAGGACTAGTCCCCTACAATGAGCAGTACTTC,CASSPGLVPYNEQYF
TRBV10-3,many,TRBJ2-5,-,TGTGCCATCAGTGAACGACTCGAAGAGACCCAGTACTTC,CAISERLEETQYF
TRBV6-6,few,TRBJ1-1,-,TGTGCCAGCAGTCCTCGAACGGGGAACACTGAAGCTTTCTTT,CASSPRTGNTEAFF
TRBV10-2,few,TRBJ2-4,-,TGCGCCAGCAGTGACCTCAGTTACATTCAGTACTTC,CASSDLSYIQYF
TRBV28,-,TRBJ2-1,-,TGTGCCAGCGTAGAGGCCTCCTACAATGAGCAGTTCTTC,CASVEASYNEQFF
TRBV4-3,few,TRBJ1-2,-,TGCGCCAGCAGCCAGAACCAGGGGTTGTATGGCTACACCTTC,CASSQNQGLYGYTF
TRBV12-3/TRBV12-4,-,TRBJ1-2,-,TGTGCCAGCAGTTCAACAGGGTCCGTTTACTATGGCTACACCTTC,CASSSTGSVYYGYTF
TRBV5-1,few,TRBJ1-2,-,TGCGCCAGCAGCTTGGGCCTTCGAAGGGACTACGGCTACACCTTC,CASSLGLRRDYGYTF
TRBV2,-,TRBJ1-2,-,TGTGCCAGCATTCAAGATAATAACTATGGCTACACCTTC,CASIQDNNYGYTF
TRBV28,few,TRBJ2-1,-,TGTGCCAGCAGTTTTGACTTTGGACAGCCTTTTAACAATGAGCAGTTCTTC,CASSFDFGQPFNNEQFF
TRBV5-1,-,TRBJ2-4,-,TGCGCCAGCAGAAAAACCTCAGGGCGGCCATGGGACATTCAGTACTTC,CASRKTSGRPWDIQYF
TRBV10-2,-,TRBJ1-2,-,TGCGCCAGCAGAAAAACAGAATCTAACTATGGCTACACCTTC,CASRKTESNYGYTF
TRBV4-3,few,TRBJ2-7,-,TGCGCCAGCAGCCAAGACAGATCCACCTCCTACGAGCAGTACTTC,CASSQDRSTSYEQYF
TRBV25-1,-,TRBJ2-1,-,TGTGCCAGCAGCTACCGGGCCCTAGACTACAATGAGCAGTTCTTC,CASSYRALDYNEQFF
TRBV7-9,-,TRBJ2-4,-,TGTGCCAGCAGCCCCCGGTCTGAGAGGTACATTCAGTACTTC,CASSPRSERYIQYF
TRBV12-3/TRBV12-4,-,TRBJ2-2,-,TGTGCCAGCAACCCGGACAGCAACACCGGGGAGCTGTTTTTT,CASNPDSNTGELFF
TRBV20-1,-,TRBJ2-3,TRBD2,TGCAGTGCTAGTCTAGCGGGGGCCCGGATTTACAATACGCAGTATTTT,CSASLAGARIYNTQYF
TRBV7-2,-,TRBJ2-3,-,TGTGCCAGCAGCTTAACTCGACTAGTGAGACTCTCAGATACGCAGTATTTT,CASSLTRLVRLSDTQYF
TRBV9,few,TRBJ2-1,TRBD2,TGTGCCAGCACCACCAGCGGGAGCTCCTACAATGAGCAGTTCTTC,CASTTSGSSYNEQFF
TRBV4-2,-,TRBJ2-7,TRBD1,TGTGCCAGCAGCCAGTCCGGGACAGGGCGCTACGAGCAGTACTTC,CASSQSGTGRYEQYF
TRBV5-1,few,TRBJ1-2,-,TGCGCCAGCAGCTTGGCGGGGACAAGCAACCCGGGATCCCTCCTATCATATGGCTACACCTTC,CASSLAGTSNPGSLLSYGYTF